The subject of this entry is one T cell receptor beta chain. Its antigen is undetermined. Graves' hyperthyroidism qualified as stable when ophthalmopathy did not progress within 18 months. Not enrolled were patients with uncontrolled infection, other autoimmune disease, pregnancy or lactation. The source of the PBMCs was around 9 ml of fresh peripheral blood. This sample is drawn from a study of T cells in Graves' hyperthyroidism and ophthalmopathy. The CDR3 contains 12 residues. V lost 5 bases, J lost 6 bases, and 10 bases lay in between. Per the germline V gene, CDR1 is SGHTA and CDR2 is FQGNSA. Amplification targeted TCR beta CDR3 regions from RNA transcripts. First-round RT-PCR with HTBI primers amplified the TCR CDR3 region. MiXCR, applied by TCRdb to the multiplex PCR reads, yields one record per CDR3 protein. The table shows fewer than 350,000 distinct CDR3 sequences, with roughly 21% occurring only once.

General study findings and limits: Most thyroid clonotypes that were expanded above 0.001 also turned up in blood.

The clonotype was recovered from a woman in her 50s with Graves' hyperthyroidism. Sequenced sample: blood. The chain carries TRBV7-2 and TRBJ1-2; D gene unclear. CDR3 nucleotide sequence: TGTGCCAGCAGCCTCTCTGAGCATGGCTACACCTTC. Protein sequence: CASSLSEHGYTF.